This T cell receptor beta chain emerged from a study of control samples from healthy donors and cancer patients. Trimming shortened V by 1 base and J by 0 bases, and 12 bases separated the two germline ends. CDR1 is SGHTA and CDR2 is FQGNSA in the germline V gene. The CDR3 loop spans 16 amino acids. TCRdb keeps only in-frame clones here, not all; method: immunoSEQ multiplex PCR. The data hold 190,000 or so clones, with roughly 91% observed a single time. The TCR comes from a man aged 18-30 years in good health. The rearrangement uses TRBV7-2 and TRBJ1-1; D remains unclear. The sequenced sample was blood. CDR3 nucleotides: TGTGCCAGCAGCTTAGTTCGGACGGTATTGAACACTGAAGCTTTCTTT. It specifies CASSLVRTVLNTEAFF.